This paragraph covers one TCR beta chain sequence. Antigen unknown. The V gene's germline CDR1 is GTSNPN and CDR2 SVGIG (reference sequence). V was clipped by 1 base and J by 0 bases; unmatched bases: 9. The CDR3 has 16 amino acids. The data were taken from a study of cytomegalovirus exposure and HLA in healthy donors. The study, taken as a whole, reports: Listed as cytomegalovirus-associated were roughly 180 TCR beta chains.

Sampled while nominally healthy, donors likely had unrecorded immune exposures. PCR primers comprised 60 Vbeta and 13 Jbeta primers. Only in-frame clones appear in the TCRdb table, and some are missing; sequencing was by immunoSEQ multiplex PCR. The sample has under 150,000 clones; 81% are singletons. Material for sequencing was PBMCs. The J gene is TRBJ2-7, the V gene TRBV30; TRBD2 matches at 7 bases. This sequence originates from a man aged 18 to 35 in good health and CMV-seronegative. The CDR3, as DNA: TGTGCCTGGAGTGGGGGGGGTATACGGAGCTCCTACGAGCAGTACTTC. Translated, it gives CAWSGGGIRSSYEQYF.